In its sample, the clone carrying this TCR beta chain was seen once. Its antigen remains unidentified. The repertoire was sequenced with immunoSEQ multiplex PCR; TCRdb's copy has only in-frame clones and lacks some. The sample records 100,000 to 130,000 clones, around 90% being singletons. The sample comes from a study of T cell responses to AZD1222 COVID-19 vaccine. Study-level results: At study baseline, merely five or six AZD1222 recipients were seropositive.

V gave up 8 bases and J gave up 1 base; unmatched junction bases: 4. Germline loops: CDR1 SEHNR, CDR2 FQNEAQ (reference sequence). CDR3 length: 14 residues. The V gene is TRBV7-9, the J gene TRBJ2-5; 10 nucleotides agree with TRBD1. Source: peripheral blood, taken on day 0 of AZD1222 vaccination. The receptor was isolated from an adult in good health. The CDR3 DNA is TGTGCCAGCGGCAGACAGGGGGCCCAAGAGACCCAGTACTTC. Translation gives CASGRQGAQETQYF.